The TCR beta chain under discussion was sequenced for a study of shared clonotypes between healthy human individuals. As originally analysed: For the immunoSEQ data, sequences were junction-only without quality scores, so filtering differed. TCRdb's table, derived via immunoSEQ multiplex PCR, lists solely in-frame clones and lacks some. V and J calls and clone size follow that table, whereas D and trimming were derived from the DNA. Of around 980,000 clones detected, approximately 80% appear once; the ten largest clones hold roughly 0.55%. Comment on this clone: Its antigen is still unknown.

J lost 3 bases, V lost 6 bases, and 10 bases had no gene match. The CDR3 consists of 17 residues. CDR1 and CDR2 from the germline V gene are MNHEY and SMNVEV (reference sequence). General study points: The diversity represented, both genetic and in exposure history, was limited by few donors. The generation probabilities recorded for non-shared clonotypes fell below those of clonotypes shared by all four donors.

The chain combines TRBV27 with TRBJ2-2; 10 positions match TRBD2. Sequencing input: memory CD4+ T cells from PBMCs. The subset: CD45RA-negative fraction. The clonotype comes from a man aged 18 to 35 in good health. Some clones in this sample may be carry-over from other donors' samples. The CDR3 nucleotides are TGTGCCAGCAGCAGGGGAGCGGGAGGGCCGCACACCGGGGAGCTGTTTTTT. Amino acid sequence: CASSRGAGGPHTGELFF.